This TCR beta chain was recorded in a study of shared T cell receptors in the human thymus. Clones were read by immunoSEQ multiplex PCR, and TCRdb kept only the in-frame ones, dropping some. Altogether hundreds of thousands of clones are present, 80% to 90% being singletons, with the ten largest covering about 0.0098%. These data are also associated with another study on human thymus T cells. Per that paper: During corrective heart surgery, resections were taken, and the thymus tissue came from them. Thymic and blood repertoires seemed to show skewed V and J gene use.

The receptor was isolated from a girl less than two years old with a congenital heart defect. Sample: thymocytes.

This CDR3 reads CASSLRTGKNTEAFF. DNA of the CDR3: TGTGCCAGCAGCCTGCGGACAGGGAAGAACACTGAAGCTTTCTTT. V and J are TRBV5-6 and TRBJ1-1; 8 bases agree with TRBD1. V lost 4 bases to trimming and J lost 1 base; unmatched junction nucleotides: 6. This CDR3 is built from 15 residues. The germline V gene encodes CDR1 SGHDT and CDR2 YYEEEE.